Sequencing of this T cell receptor beta chain was carried out in a study of blood T cell repertoires in COVID-19. As for the study in general: Whether acute or convalescent, the COVID-19 samples came from the United States, Italy and Spain.

Assay used: immunoSEQ multiplex PCR; TCRdb lists only in-frame clones, some missing. The sample includes 450,000 or so clones, roughly 90% of them seen just once. The germline gives CDR1 SQVTM, CDR2 ANQGSEA. This CDR3 contains 13 residues. Trimming took 4 bases from V and 7 from J; bases not matched to a gene: 4. The TCR was taken from a man between 18 and 29 years old with COVID-19, enrolled during active disease. Specimen: peripheral blood. This chain links TRBV29-1 with TRBJ2-2, with 9 bases matching TRBD2. The CDR3 DNA reads as TGCAGCGTTGTAATAGCGGGGGACGGGGAGCTGTTTTTT. It yields the protein CSVVIAGDGELFF.